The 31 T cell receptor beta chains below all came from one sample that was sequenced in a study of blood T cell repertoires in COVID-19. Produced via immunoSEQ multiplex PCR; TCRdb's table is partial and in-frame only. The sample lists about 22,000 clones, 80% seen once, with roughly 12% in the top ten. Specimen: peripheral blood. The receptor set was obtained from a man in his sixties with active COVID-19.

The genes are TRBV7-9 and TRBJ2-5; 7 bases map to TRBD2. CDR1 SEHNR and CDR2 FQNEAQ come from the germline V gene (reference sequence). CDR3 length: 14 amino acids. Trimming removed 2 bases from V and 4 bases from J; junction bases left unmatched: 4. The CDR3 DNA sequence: TGTGCCAGCAGCTTACGACTAGCCGGAGAGACCCAGTACTTC. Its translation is CASSLRLAGETQYF. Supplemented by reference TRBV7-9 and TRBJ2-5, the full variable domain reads DTGVSQNPRHKITKRGQNVTFRCDPISEHNRLYWYRQTLGQGPEFLTYFQNEAQLEKSRLLSDRFSAERPKGSFSTLEIQRTEQGDSAMYLCASSLRLAGETQYFGPGTRLLVL.

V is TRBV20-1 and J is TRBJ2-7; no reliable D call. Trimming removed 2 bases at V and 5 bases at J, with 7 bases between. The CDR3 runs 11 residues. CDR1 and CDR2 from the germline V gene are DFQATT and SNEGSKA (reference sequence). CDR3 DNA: TGCAGTGCTAGAACTGGTCACGAGCAGTACTTC. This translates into CSARTGHEQYF.

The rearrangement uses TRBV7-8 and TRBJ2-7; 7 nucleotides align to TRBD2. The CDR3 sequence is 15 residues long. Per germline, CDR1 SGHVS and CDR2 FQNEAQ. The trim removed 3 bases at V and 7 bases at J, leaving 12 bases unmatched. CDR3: CASSFAGALSGEQYF. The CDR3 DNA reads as TGTGCCAGCAGCTTTGCGGGAGCCCTCTCGGGGGAGCAGTACTTC.

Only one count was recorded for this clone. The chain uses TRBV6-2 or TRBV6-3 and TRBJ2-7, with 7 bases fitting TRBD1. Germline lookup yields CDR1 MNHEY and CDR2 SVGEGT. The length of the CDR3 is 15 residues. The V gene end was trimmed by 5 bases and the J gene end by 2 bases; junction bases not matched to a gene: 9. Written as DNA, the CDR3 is TGTGCCAGCAGTGATCCCGGGACAGCAACCTACGAGCAGTACTTC. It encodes CASSDPGTATYEQYF.

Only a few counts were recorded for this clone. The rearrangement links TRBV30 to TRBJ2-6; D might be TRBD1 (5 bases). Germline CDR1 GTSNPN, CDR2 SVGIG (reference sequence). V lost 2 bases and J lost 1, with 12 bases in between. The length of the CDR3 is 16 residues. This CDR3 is CAWSPSPGSGANVLTF. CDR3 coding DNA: TGTGCCTGGAGTCCGTCGCCAGGGTCTGGGGCCAACGTCCTGACTTTC.

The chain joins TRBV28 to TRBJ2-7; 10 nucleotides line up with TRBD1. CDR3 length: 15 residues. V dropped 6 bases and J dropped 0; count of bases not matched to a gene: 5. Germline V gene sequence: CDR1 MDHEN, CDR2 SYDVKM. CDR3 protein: CASSLGQGNSYEQYF. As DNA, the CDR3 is TGTGCCAGCAGCTTGGGACAGGGGAACTCCTACGAGCAGTACTTC.

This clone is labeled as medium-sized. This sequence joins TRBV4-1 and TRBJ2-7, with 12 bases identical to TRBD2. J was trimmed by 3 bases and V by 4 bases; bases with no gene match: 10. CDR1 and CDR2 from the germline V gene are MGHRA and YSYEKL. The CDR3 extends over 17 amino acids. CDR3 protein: CASSPGTSGQGGYEQYF. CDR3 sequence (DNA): TGCGCCAGCAGCCCCGGGACTAGCGGGCAAGGCGGCTACGAGCAGTACTTC.

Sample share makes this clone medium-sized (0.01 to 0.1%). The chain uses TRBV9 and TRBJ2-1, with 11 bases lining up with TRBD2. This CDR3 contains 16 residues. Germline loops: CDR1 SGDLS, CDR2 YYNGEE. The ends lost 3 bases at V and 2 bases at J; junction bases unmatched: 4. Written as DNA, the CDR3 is TGTGCCAGCAGCGCCGGGACTAGCGGAACCTACAATGAGCAGTTCTTC. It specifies CASSAGTSGTYNEQFF.

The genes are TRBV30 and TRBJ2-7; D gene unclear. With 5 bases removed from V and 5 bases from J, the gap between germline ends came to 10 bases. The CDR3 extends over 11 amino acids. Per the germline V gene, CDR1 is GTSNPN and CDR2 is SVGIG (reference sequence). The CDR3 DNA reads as TGTGCCTGGTCCTCTCTCGACGAGCAGTACTTC. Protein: CAWSSLDEQYF.

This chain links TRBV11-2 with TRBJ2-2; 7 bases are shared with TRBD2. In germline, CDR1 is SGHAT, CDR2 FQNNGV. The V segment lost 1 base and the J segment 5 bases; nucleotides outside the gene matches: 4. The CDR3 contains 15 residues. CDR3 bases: TGTGCCAGCAGCTTAGGACTGCGGGGGACCGGGGAGCTGTTTTTT. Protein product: CASSLGLRGTGELFF. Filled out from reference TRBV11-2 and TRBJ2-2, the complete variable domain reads EAGVAQSPRYKIIEKRQSVAFWCNPISGHATLYWYQQILGQGPKLLIQFQNNGVVDDSQLPKDRFSAERLKGVDSTLKIQPAKLEDSAVYLCASSLGLRGTGELFFGEGSRLTVL.

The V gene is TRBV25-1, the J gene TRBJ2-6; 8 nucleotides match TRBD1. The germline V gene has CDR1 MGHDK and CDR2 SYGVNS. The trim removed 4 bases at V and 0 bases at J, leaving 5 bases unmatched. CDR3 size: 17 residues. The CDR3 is CASSGRTGLSGANVLTF. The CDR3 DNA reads TGTGCCAGCAGTGGAAGGACAGGGCTCTCTGGGGCCAACGTCCTGACTTTC. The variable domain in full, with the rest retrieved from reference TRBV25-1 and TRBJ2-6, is EADIYQTPRYLVIGTGKKITLECSQTMGHDKMYWYQQDPGMELHLIHYSYGVNSTEKGDLSSESTVSRIRTEHFPLTLESARPSHTSQYLCASSGRTGLSGANVLTFGAGSRLTVL.

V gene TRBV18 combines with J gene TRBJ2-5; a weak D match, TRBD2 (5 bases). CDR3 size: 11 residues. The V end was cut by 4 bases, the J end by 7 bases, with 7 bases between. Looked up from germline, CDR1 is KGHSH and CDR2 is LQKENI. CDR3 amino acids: CASSLRGTQYF. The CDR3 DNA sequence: TGTGCCAGCTCACTCCGGGGGACCCAGTACTTC.

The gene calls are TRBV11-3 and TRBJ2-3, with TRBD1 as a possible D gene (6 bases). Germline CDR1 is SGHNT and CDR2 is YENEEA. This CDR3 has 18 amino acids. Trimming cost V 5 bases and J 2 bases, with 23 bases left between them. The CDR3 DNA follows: TGTGCCAGCAGCGATGTTGACAGGTGGACACCCCACACAGATACGCAGTATTTT. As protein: CASSDVDRWTPHTDTQYF.

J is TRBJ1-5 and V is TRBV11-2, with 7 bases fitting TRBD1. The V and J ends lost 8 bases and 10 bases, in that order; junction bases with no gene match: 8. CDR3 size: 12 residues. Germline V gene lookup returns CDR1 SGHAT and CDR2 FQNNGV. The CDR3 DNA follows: TGTGCCAGCGGGGCCAACAGGGGTCCCCAGCATTTT. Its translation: CASGANRGPQHF.

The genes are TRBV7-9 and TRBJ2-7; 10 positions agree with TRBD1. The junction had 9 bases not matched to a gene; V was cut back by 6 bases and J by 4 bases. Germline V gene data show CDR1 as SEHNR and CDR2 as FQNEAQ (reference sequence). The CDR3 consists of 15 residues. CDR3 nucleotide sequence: TGTGCCAGCAGATTCGGACAGGGGGATTCTTACGAGCAGTACTTC. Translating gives CASRFGQGDSYEQYF.

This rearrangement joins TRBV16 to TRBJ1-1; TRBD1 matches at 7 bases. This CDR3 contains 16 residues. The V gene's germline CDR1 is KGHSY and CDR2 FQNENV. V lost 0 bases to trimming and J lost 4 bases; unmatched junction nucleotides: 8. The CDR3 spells CASSQSSTGRFTEAFF. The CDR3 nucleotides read TGTGCCAGCAGCCAATCTTCGACAGGGAGGTTCACTGAAGCTTTCTTT.

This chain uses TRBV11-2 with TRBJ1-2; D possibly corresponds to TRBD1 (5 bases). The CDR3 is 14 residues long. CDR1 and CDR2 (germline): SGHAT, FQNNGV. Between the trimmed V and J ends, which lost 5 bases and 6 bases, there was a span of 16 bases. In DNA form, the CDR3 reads TGTGCCAGCAGCCAATCAGGGCAAAGGAATGGCTACACCTTC. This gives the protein CASSQSGQRNGYTF.

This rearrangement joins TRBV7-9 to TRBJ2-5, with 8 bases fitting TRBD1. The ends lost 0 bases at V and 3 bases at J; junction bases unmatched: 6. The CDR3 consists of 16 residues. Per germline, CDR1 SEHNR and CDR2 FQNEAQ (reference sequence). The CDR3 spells CASSLAADRVKETQYF. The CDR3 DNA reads TGTGCCAGCAGCTTAGCGGCGGACAGGGTAAAAGAGACCCAGTACTTC.

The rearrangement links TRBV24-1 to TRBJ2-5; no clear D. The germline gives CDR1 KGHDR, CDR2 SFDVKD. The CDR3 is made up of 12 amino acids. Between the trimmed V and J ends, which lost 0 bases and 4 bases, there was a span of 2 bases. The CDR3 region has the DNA TGTGCCACCAGTGATTTGCTAGAGACCCAGTACTTC. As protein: CATSDLLETQYF.

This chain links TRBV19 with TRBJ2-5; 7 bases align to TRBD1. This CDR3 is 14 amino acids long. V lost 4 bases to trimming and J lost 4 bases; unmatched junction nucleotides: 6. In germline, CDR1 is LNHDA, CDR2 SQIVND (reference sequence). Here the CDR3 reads CASSTTGVRETQYF. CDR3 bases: TGTGCCAGTAGTACAACAGGGGTCAGAGAGACCCAGTACTTC.

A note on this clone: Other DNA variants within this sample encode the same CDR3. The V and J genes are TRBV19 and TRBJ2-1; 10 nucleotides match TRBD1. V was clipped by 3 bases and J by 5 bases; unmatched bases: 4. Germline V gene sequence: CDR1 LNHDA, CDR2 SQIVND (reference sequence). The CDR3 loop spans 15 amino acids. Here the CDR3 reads CASSIAGTGDNEQFF. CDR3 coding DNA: TGTGCCAGTAGTATCGCTGGGACAGGGGACAATGAGCAGTTCTTC.

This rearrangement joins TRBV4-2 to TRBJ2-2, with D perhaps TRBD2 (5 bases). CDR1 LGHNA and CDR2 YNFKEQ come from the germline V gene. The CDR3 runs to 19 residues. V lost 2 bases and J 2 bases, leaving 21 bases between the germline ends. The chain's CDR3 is CASSQLFAGTGINTGELFF. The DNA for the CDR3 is TGTGCCAGCAGCCAACTCTTTGCGGGTACTGGGATCAACACCGGGGAGCTGTTTTTT.

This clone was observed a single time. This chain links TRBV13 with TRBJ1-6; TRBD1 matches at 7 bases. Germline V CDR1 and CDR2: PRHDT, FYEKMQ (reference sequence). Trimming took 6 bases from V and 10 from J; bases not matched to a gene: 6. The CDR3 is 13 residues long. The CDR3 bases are TGTGCCAGCAGACGACAGGGTAGCTCACCCCTCCACTTT. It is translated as CASRRQGSSPLHF.

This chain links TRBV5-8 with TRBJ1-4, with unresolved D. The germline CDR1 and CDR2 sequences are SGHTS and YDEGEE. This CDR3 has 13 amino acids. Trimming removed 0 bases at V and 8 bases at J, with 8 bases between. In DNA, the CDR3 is TGTGCCAGCAGCTTGGTCTTCCGGGAAAAACTGTTTTTT. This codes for CASSLVFREKLFF.

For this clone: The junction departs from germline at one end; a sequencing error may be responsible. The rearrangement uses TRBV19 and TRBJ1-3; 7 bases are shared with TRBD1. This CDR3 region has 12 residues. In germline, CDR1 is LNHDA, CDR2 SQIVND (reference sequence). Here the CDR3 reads CASRPAWDSPSF. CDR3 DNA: TGTGCCAGTAGGCCCGCTTGGGACAGCCCAAGTTTT.

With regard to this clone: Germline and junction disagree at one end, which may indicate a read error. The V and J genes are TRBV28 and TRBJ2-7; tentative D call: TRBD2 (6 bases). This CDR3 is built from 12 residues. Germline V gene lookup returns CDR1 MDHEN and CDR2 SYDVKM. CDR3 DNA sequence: TGTGCCAGCAGAAGGGACTCCCACGAGCAGTACTTC. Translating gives CASRRDSHEQYF.

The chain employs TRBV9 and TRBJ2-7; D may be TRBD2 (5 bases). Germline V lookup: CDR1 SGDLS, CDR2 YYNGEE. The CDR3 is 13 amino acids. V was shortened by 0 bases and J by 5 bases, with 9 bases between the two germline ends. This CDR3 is CASSVGLNDEQYF. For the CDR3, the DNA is TGTGCCAGCAGCGTAGGACTAAACGACGAGCAGTACTTC.

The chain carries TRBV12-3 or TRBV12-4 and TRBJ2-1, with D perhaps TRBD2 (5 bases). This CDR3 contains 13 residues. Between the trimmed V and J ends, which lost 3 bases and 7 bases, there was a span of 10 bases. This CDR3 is CASSFSSGNEQFF. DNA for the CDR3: TGTGCCAGCAGTTTTTCCTCGGGGAATGAGCAGTTCTTC.

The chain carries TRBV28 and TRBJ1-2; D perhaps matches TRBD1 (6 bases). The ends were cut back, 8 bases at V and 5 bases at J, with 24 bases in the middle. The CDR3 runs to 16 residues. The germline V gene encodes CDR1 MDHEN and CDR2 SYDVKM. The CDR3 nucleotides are TGTGCCAGCGGAGTCACACAGGGTATTGATGGGTATGGCTACACCTTC. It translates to CASGVTQGIDGYGYTF.

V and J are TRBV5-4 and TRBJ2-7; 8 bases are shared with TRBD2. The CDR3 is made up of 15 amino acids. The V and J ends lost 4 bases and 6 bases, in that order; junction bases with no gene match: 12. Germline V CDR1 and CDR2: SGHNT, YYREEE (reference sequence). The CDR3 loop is CASSPGGVTLGEQYF. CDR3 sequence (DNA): TGTGCCAGCAGCCCGGGGGGGGTCACCCTGGGCGAGCAGTACTTC.

This chain's CDR3 is CASSRERGLSYEQYF. In DNA, the CDR3 is TGTGCCAGCAGCCGGGAGCGGGGTCTCTCCTACGAGCAGTACTTC. The V and J genes are TRBV11-3 and TRBJ2-7; 7 nucleotides agree with TRBD2. The CDR3 is made up of 15 amino acids. Germline values: CDR1 SGHNT, CDR2 YENEEA. The V segment lost 5 bases and the J segment 0 bases; nucleotides outside the gene matches: 7.